This paragraph reports one T cell receptor (beta chain). This CDR3 is 20 amino acids long. The V segment lost 0 bases and the J segment 3 bases; nucleotides outside the gene matches: 18. CDR1 is LGHNA, CDR2 YNFKEQ, per germline. The data are from a study of blood T cell repertoires in COVID-19. About the study: Samples representing acute and convalescent COVID-19 were sourced from the United States, Italy and Spain. T cells, B-cell-depleted T cells, or PBMCs provided the cDNA or gDNA that served as material.

Measured with immunoSEQ multiplex PCR; TCRdb has only the in-frame clones, and not every one. The profile shows fewer than 200,000 clones, 70% to 90% of them singletons. This receptor was identified in a man aged 40-49 years who had recovered from COVID-19. The chain has TRBV4-2 and TRBJ2-7, with 9 positions matching TRBD1. Sequenced sample: peripheral blood. The CDR3: CASSQDRGTGSNIAIYEQYF. CDR3 coding DNA: TGTGCCAGCAGCCAAGATAGGGGGACAGGGTCGAATATAGCCATCTACGAGCAGTACTTC.